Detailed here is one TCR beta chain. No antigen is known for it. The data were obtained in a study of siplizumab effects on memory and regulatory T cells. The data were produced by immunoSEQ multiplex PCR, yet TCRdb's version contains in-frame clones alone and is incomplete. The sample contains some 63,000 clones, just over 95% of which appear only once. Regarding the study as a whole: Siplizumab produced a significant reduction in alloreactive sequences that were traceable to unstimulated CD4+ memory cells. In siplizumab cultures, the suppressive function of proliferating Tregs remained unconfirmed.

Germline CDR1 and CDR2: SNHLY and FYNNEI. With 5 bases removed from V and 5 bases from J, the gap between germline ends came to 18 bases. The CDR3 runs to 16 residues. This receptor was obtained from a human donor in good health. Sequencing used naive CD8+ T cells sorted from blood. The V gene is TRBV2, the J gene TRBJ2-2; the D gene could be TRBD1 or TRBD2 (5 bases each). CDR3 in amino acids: CASSPASRGSTGELFF. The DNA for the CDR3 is TGTGCCAGCAGTCCGGCATCCCGGGGCAGTACCGGGGAGCTGTTTTTT.